In this sample, the clone carrying this TCR beta chain turned up once. The CDR3 runs 17 residues. Germline assignment: CDR1 SGHRS and CDR2 YFSETQ. V lost 4 bases and J lost 4, with 21 bases in between. The data were taken from a study of blood T cell repertoires in COVID-19. Study information: Acute-phase and convalescent COVID-19 samples originated in the United States, Italy and Spain. PBMCs, B-cell-depleted T cells, or T cells were the source of the cDNA or gDNA that made up the material.

Original handling: Amplified reference gene primers provided the basis for estimating nucleated cell counts. Sequencing was performed with immunoSEQ multiplex PCR; in TCRdb, only in-frame clones are kept and a portion is missing. V and J calls plus clone size are reproduced from that table; the DNA served to infer D and trimming. The table records about 190,000 clones, roughly nine tenths of them present only once. Sequenced sample: peripheral blood. This clonotype was sampled from a man younger than 40 with acute or convalescent COVID-19. This sequence joins TRBV5-1 and TRBJ1-5; D call uncertain. CDR3 protein: CASSPGSLAGRNQPQHF. In DNA, the CDR3 is TGCGCCAGCAGCCCCGGGAGCCTAGCGGGAAGAAATCAGCCCCAGCATTTT.